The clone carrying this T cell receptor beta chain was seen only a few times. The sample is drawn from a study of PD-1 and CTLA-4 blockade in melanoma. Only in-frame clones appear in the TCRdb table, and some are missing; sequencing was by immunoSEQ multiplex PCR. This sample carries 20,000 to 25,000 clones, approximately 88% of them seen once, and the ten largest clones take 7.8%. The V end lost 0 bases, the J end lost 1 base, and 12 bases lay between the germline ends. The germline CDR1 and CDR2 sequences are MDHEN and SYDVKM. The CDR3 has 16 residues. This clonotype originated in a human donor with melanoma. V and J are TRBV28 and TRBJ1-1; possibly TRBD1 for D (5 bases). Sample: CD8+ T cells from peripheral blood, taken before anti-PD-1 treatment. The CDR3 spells CASSLWDGDRNTEAFF. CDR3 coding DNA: TGTGCCAGCAGTTTATGGGACGGGGACCGGAACACTGAAGCTTTCTTT.